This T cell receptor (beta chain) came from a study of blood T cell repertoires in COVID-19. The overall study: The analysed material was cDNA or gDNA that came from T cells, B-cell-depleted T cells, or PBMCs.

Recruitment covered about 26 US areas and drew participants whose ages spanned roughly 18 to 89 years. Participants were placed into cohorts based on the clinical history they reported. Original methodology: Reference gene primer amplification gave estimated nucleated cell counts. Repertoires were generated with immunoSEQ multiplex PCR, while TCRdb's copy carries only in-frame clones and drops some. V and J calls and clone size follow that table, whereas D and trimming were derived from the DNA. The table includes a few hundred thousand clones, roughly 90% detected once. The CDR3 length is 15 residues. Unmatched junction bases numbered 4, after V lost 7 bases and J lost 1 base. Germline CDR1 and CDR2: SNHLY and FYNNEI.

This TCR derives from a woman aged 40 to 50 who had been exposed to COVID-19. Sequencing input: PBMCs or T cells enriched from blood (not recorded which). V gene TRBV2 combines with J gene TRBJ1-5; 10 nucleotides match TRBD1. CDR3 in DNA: TGTGCCAGCATGGCGGACAGGGGGAGCAATCAGCCCCAGCATTTT. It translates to CASMADRGSNQPQHF.